This record looks at one T cell receptor beta chain sequence and its context. Its antigen is undetermined. The data are from a study of shared clonotypes between healthy human individuals. Notes on the study in general: Among donors, the sharing of clonotypes was expected to be influenced by sequencing depth.

The authors divided CD4+ cells into CD45RA+ naive and CD45RA-negative memory subsets. The CDR3 runs to 13 residues. Germline lookup yields CDR1 MDHEN and CDR2 SYDVKM. Study processing details: Owing to the provision of junction-only sequences devoid of quality scores by immunoSEQ, filtering differed. Produced via immunoSEQ multiplex PCR; TCRdb's table is partial and in-frame only. That table furnishes V, J and clone size, whereas the DNA furnished D and trimming. The table shows about 520,000 clones, with approximately 95% occurring only once. V and J are TRBV28 and TRBJ2-5, with D possibly being TRBD1 or TRBD2 (5 bases each). The J call may be incorrect, as the DNA end agrees better with TRBJ2-7. The TCR sequence derives from a young woman in good health. Sequencing input: naive CD4+ T cells sorted from blood. Subset here: CD45RA+ positively selected. The CDR3: CASSLGPRYEQYF. In DNA form, the CDR3 reads TGTGCCAGCAGTTTGGGACCTCGCTACGAGCAGTACTTC.